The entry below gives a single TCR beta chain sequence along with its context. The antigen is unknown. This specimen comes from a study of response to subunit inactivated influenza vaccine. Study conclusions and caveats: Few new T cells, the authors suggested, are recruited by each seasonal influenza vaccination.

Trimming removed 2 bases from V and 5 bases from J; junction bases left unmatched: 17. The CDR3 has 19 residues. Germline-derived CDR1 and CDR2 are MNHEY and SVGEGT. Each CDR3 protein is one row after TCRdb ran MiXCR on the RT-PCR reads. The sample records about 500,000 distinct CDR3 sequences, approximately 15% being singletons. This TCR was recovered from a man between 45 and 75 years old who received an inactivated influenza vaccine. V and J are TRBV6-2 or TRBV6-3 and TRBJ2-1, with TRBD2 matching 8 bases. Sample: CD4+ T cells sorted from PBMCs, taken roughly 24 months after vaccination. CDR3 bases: TGTGCCAGCAGTTACCCCCCCACTACGAGCGGGAGTTTGAACAATGAGCAGTTCTTC. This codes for CASSYPPTTSGSLNNEQFF.